One sample yielded the 32 T cell receptor beta chains listed below, sequenced in a study of T cell repertoires in cytomegalovirus infection. MiXCR, run by TCRdb on the reads, gives a single entry per CDR3 protein. The repertoire holds roughly 760,000 distinct CDR3 sequences, with 35% to 45% as singletons. The specimen was PBMCs. These receptors were collected from a human donor in good health (CMV status not recorded). Some clones in this sample may be carry-over from other donors' samples.

This clonotype was observed a few times. The chain employs TRBV6-1 and TRBJ1-6; D unresolved. CDR3 length: 15 residues. Trimming removed 7 bases from V and 4 bases from J, with 14 bases in between. Per the germline V gene, CDR1 is MNHNS and CDR2 is SASEGT. Written as DNA, the CDR3 is TGTGCCAGCAAGGTAGATTCAGCGTATAATTCACCCCTCCACTTT. Residues: CASKVDSAYNSPLHF.

Note on this clonotype: The germline gene is not matched at one end of the junction; a read error may be the cause. J is TRBJ2-7 and V is TRBV20-1, with D unresolved. This CDR3 contains 14 residues. Germline assignment: CDR1 DFQATT and CDR2 SNEGSKA (reference sequence). CDR3: CSARGWPSIYEQYF. The CDR3 region has the DNA TGCAGTGCAAGAGGCTGGCCCAGCATCTACGAGCAGTACTTC.

J is TRBJ1-4 and V is TRBV7-8; D is unclear. This CDR3 region has 14 residues. Trimming left V 4 bases short and J 4 bases short, with 10 bases between. CDR1 is SGHVS, CDR2 FQNEAQ, per germline. The CDR3 spells CASSYRAFNEKLFF. CDR3 coding DNA: TGTGCCAGCAGCTACCGAGCCTTTAATGAAAAACTGTTTTTT.

This clonotype has a handful of counts. The chain is built from TRBV27 and TRBJ2-2, with TRBD2 matching over 7 bases. Germline V gives CDR1 MNHEY, CDR2 SMNVEV (reference sequence). This CDR3 comprises 14 residues. The trim removed 5 bases at V and 6 bases at J, leaving 6 bases unmatched. The CDR3 is CASSAKRDSGELFF. The CDR3 nucleotides read TGTGCCAGCAGTGCTAAGCGGGACTCCGGGGAGCTGTTTTTT.

The chain links TRBV10-3 to TRBJ2-5; TRBD1 matches 7 bases. V lost 7 bases to trimming and J lost 1 base; unmatched junction nucleotides: 9. The V gene's germline CDR1 is ENHRY and CDR2 SYGVKD. The length of the CDR3 is 15 residues. The CDR3 sequence is CAIKNKRDSQETQYF. In DNA, the CDR3 is TGTGCCATCAAAAACAAAAGGGACAGCCAAGAGACCCAGTACTTC.

There are a few counts of this clonotype. The V call is TRBV5-4, the J call TRBJ2-3; no clear D. Germline V gene lookup returns CDR1 SGHNT and CDR2 YYREEE (reference sequence). The V and J ends lost 3 bases and 6 bases respectively, with 17 bases between them. This CDR3 region has 15 residues. CDR3 sequence: CASSSFPSKPDTQYF. The CDR3, as DNA: TGTGCCAGCAGCTCGTTTCCCTCCAAACCGGATACGCAGTATTTT.

The rearrangement joins TRBV29-1 to TRBJ2-5, with unresolved D. Between the trimmed V and J ends, which lost 3 bases and 4 bases, there was a span of 9 bases. The CDR3 sequence is 12 residues long. The germline V gene encodes CDR1 SQVTM and CDR2 ANQGSEA. CDR3 amino acids: CSVDDGIETQYF. CDR3 DNA sequence: TGCAGCGTTGACGACGGAATAGAGACCCAGTACTTC.

The chain is built from TRBV28 and TRBJ1-2; D unclear. Trimming removed 4 bases from V and 1 base from J, with 13 bases in between. This CDR3 has 15 residues. Germline loops: CDR1 MDHEN, CDR2 SYDVKM. The CDR3: CASSSQTTGNYGYTF. CDR3 DNA: TGTGCCAGCAGTTCACAAACGACGGGTAACTATGGCTACACCTTC.

The chain is built from TRBV5-4 and TRBJ2-3, with 7 bases lining up with TRBD1. The CDR3 covers 15 residues. V lost 7 bases to trimming and J lost 3 bases; unmatched junction nucleotides: 11. From germline, CDR1 is SGHNT and CDR2 YYREEE (reference sequence). The CDR3 here is CASRLDGTVTDTQYF. Here the CDR3 DNA reads TGTGCCAGCCGCCTAGACGGGACAGTGACAGATACGCAGTATTTT.

The J gene is TRBJ1-2, the V gene TRBV4-1; D remains ambiguous. Trimming took 1 base from V and 5 from J, leaving 11 bases between them. The CDR3 is 14 amino acids. The germline CDR1 and CDR2 sequences are MGHRA and YSYEKL. CDR3 sequence: CASSQVNEGYGYTF. CDR3 DNA: TGCGCCAGCAGCCAAGTTAATGAAGGGTATGGCTACACCTTC.

The V call is TRBV5-1, the J call TRBJ1-1, with D perhaps TRBD1 (6 bases). The germline V gene has CDR1 SGHRS and CDR2 YFSETQ. V was trimmed by 3 bases and J by 0 bases, leaving 15 bases between them. The CDR3 spans 16 residues. DNA for the CDR3: TGCGCCAGCAGCTCTAATACAGGGTTGTTGAACACTGAAGCTTTCTTT. Its translation is CASSSNTGLLNTEAFF.

Only one count was recorded for this clonotype. Compared with germline, one end of the junction differs, possibly owing to a read error. The CDR3 DNA follows: TGTGCCAGCAGTCCAGGGATGATAGATAGCAATCAGCCCCAGACTTTT. Residues: CASSPGMIDSNQPQTF. The chain carries TRBV12-3 or TRBV12-4 and TRBJ1-5, with TRBD1 as a possible D gene (5 bases). The CDR3 covers 16 residues.

This clonotype was counted ten times or more. In DNA, the CDR3 is TGTGCCAGCAGCTTAGAGAGGGGACTGCAAGAGACCCAGTACTTC. Translated, it gives CASSLERGLQETQYF. The gene calls are TRBV7-3 and TRBJ2-5; a weak D match, TRBD2 (6 bases). This CDR3 is 15 amino acids long. The germline CDR1 and CDR2 sequences are SGHTA and FQGTGA. The V end was cut by 2 bases, the J end by 2 bases, with 12 bases between.

This clonotype was detected only a few times. The V gene is TRBV30, the J gene TRBJ2-7, with TRBD1 matching over 11 bases. CDR1 GTSNPN and CDR2 SVGIG come from the germline V gene (reference sequence). This CDR3 comprises 14 residues. Trimming took 1 base from V and 6 from J; bases not matched to a gene: 5. For the CDR3, the DNA is TGTGCCTGGAGTGGGGGACAGGGGGTCACCGAGCAGTACTTC. This translates into CAWSGGQGVTEQYF.

V gene TRBV20-1 combines with J gene TRBJ1-5; TRBD1 might be the D (6 bases). Germline V gene lookup returns CDR1 DFQATT and CDR2 SNEGSKA (reference sequence). With 7 bases removed from V and 2 bases from J, the gap between germline ends came to 12 bases. The CDR3 consists of 13 residues. The CDR3 region is CSGTGIGNQPQHF. DNA for the CDR3: TGCAGTGGAACAGGGATCGGCAATCAGCCCCAGCATTTT.

This clonotype was detected only a few times. The rearrangement links TRBV7-2 to TRBJ2-1, with 8 bases identical to TRBD2. In germline, CDR1 is SGHTA, CDR2 FQGNSA. The CDR3 has 15 amino acids. V dropped 4 bases and J dropped 3; count of bases not matched to a gene: 5. The CDR3 coding sequence is TGTGCCAGCAGCTCGGGACTAGGGTACTACAATGAGCAGTTCTTC. It encodes CASSSGLGYYNEQFF.

In its sample, this clonotype was seen a few times. Germline and junction disagree at one end, which may indicate a read error. This sequence joins TRBV6-1 and TRBJ1-2; D not resolved. The CDR3 spans 11 residues. Germline lookup yields CDR1 MNHNS and CDR2 SASEGT. The CDR3 is CASRVSRATAF. For the CDR3, the DNA is TGTGCCAGCAGAGTCAGTAGGGCGACGGCCTTC.

The V and J genes are TRBV7-6 and TRBJ2-1, with 11 bases matching TRBD2. The CDR3 is 15 residues long. V lost 0 bases and J lost 7; bases outside the gene matches: 2. Germline-derived CDR1 and CDR2 are SGHVS and FNYEAQ. As DNA, the CDR3 is TGTGCCAGCAGCTTAGCTAGCGGGAGGGAAAATGAGCAGTTCTTC. Translating it yields CASSLASGRENEQFF.

About this clonotype: A junction end diverges from the germline sequence, so it may reflect a read error. The chain has TRBV20-1 and TRBJ2-1; D gene ambiguous. CDR1 DFQATT and CDR2 SNEGSKA come from the germline V gene (reference sequence). The CDR3 has 12 residues. Here the CDR3 reads CSARGANNDQFF. The CDR3 DNA reads as TGCAGTGCTCGCGGCGCCAACAATGATCAGTTCTTC.

This clonotype was recorded a few times. The chain employs TRBV28 and TRBJ1-6; 8 positions agree with TRBD1. Per germline, CDR1 MDHEN and CDR2 SYDVKM. The CDR3 runs 14 residues. The V segment lost 6 bases and the J segment 9 bases; nucleotides outside the gene matches: 7. CDR3 DNA: TGTGCCAGCAGCTCCACAGGGGGAGGTTCACCCCTCCACTTT. Translation: CASSSTGGGSPLHF.

This clonotype has at least ten counts. The V and J genes are TRBV6-2 or TRBV6-3 and TRBJ1-5; weak D call: TRBD1 (6 bases). CDR3 length equals 19 residues. Trimming took off 0 bases at V and 2 bases at J, with 20 bases between the two ends. Germline V lookup: CDR1 MNHEY, CDR2 SVGEGT. CDR3 nucleotides: TGTGCCAGCAGTTACTCGATGGTTGCGGGGGCTGGAGGCAATCAGCCCCAGCATTTT. This gives the protein CASSYSMVAGAGGNQPQHF.

This chain links TRBV5-6 with TRBJ1-2, with 8 bases lining up with TRBD1. The V and J ends lost 4 bases and 13 bases, in that order; junction bases with no gene match: 6. CDR3 length: 11 residues. Germline V gene data show CDR1 as SGHDT and CDR2 as YYEEEE. CDR3 DNA: TGTGCCAGCAGCCAGGACAGGGTCGCCACCTTC. This encodes CASSQDRVATF.

This rearrangement joins TRBV20-1 to TRBJ2-7; possible D gene TRBD2, 5 bases. Germline-derived CDR1 and CDR2 are DFQATT and SNEGSKA (reference sequence). Trimming stripped 3 bases from V and 3 bases from J, with 12 bases between. The CDR3 has 13 residues. CDR3 region: CSARPGIDYEQYF. The CDR3 nucleotides read TGCAGTGCTAGGCCCGGGATAGACTACGAGCAGTACTTC.

Concerning this clonotype itself: A much larger clonotype is one base distant, so this may be a read error. V is TRBV2 and J is TRBJ1-5, with 7 bases identical to TRBD1. V dropped 3 bases and J dropped 2; count of bases not matched to a gene: 4. Looked up from germline, CDR1 is SNHLY and CDR2 is FYNNEI. CDR3 size: 15 residues. The chain's CDR3 is CASSDRGGGNQPQHF. CDR3 nucleotides: TGTGCCAGCAGTGACAGGGGGGGGGGCAATCAGCCCCAGCATTTT.

This chain uses TRBV11-2 with TRBJ2-2; D might be TRBD2 (7 bases). This CDR3 comprises 16 residues. Between the trimmed V and J ends, which lost 5 bases and 3 bases, there was a span of 16 bases. Per the germline V gene, CDR1 is SGHAT and CDR2 is FQNNGV. The DNA for the CDR3 is TGTGCCAGCAGCCCAGTCGCGGGGGCCGACACCGGGGAGCTGTTTTTT. Translating gives CASSPVAGADTGELFF.

This clonotype was observed a handful of times. The chain employs TRBV12-3 or TRBV12-4 and TRBJ2-7; 9 bases fit TRBD2. This CDR3 is built from 17 residues. V gave up 1 base and J gave up 0 bases; unmatched junction bases: 7. CDR3: CASSLGGLASYSYEQYF. DNA for the CDR3: TGTGCCAGCAGTTTAGGGGGACTAGCCTCCTACTCCTACGAGCAGTACTTC.

The rearrangement uses TRBV5-1 and TRBJ2-1, with 12 bases aligning to TRBD1. The CDR3 spans 20 residues. CDR1 and CDR2 from the germline V gene are SGHRS and YFSETQ. Trimming at V came to 4 bases and at J to 0 bases, leaving 14 bases not matched to a gene. CDR3 region: CASSRQPGQGAVSSYNEQFF. Written as DNA, the CDR3 is TGCGCCAGCAGCCGGCAACCGGGACAGGGGGCGGTTAGCTCCTACAATGAGCAGTTCTTC.

On this clonotype: A much larger clone sits a single nucleotide away, making a read error possible. The V call is TRBV27, the J call TRBJ1-2; TRBD1 matches 9 bases. The CDR3 sequence is 13 residues long. CDR1 and CDR2 from the germline V gene are MNHEY and SMNVEV (reference sequence). The CDR3 protein is CTSSLQGADGYTF. Written as DNA, the CDR3 is TGTACCAGCAGTTTACAGGGGGCGGATGGCTACACCTTC.

The CDR3 nucleotides are TGTGCCAGCAGCCACGCTACTAGCGGGAGTACCACAGATACGCAGTATTTT. Residues: CASSHATSGSTTDTQYF. This chain links TRBV4-2 with TRBJ2-3, with TRBD2 matching 11 bases. The germline gives CDR1 LGHNA, CDR2 YNFKEQ. CDR3 length: 17 residues. The trim removed 3 bases at V and 2 bases at J, leaving 7 bases unmatched.

V gene TRBV19 combines with J gene TRBJ2-1; a weak D match, TRBD2 (5 bases). Germline CDR1 and CDR2: LNHDA and SQIVND (reference sequence). V lost 1 base and J 6 bases, leaving 10 bases between the germline ends. CDR3 length equals 14 residues. CDR3 loop: CASSIGRTSNEQFF. CDR3 DNA sequence: TGTGCCAGTAGTATAGGGCGCACTAGCAATGAGCAGTTCTTC.

This clonotype was observed a few times. J is TRBJ2-3 and V is TRBV7-9; a possible D gene is TRBD2 (6 bases). Germline V gene lookup returns CDR1 SEHNR and CDR2 FQNEAQ (reference sequence). This CDR3 spans 14 amino acids. The V end lost 3 bases, the J end lost 4 bases, and 11 bases lay between the germline ends. DNA for the CDR3: TGTGCCAGCAGCTTTACGGGAGAAGCAGATACGCAGTATTTT. This translates into CASSFTGEADTQYF. Full variable domain (rest looked up from reference TRBV7-9 and TRBJ2-3): DTGVSQNPRHKITKRGQNVTFRCDPISEHNRLYWYRQTLGQGPEFLTYFQNEAQLEKSRLLSDRFSAERPKGSFSTLEIQRTEQGDSAMYLCASSFTGEADTQYFGPGTRLTVL.

This clonotype has more than one count but fewer than ten. This chain connects TRBV12-3 or TRBV12-4 to TRBJ2-2, with D possibly matching TRBD2 (5 bases). The CDR3 runs 14 residues. Trimming took off 5 bases at V and 0 bases at J, with 7 bases between the two ends. CDR3 amino acids: CASSIGTNTGELFF. DNA for the CDR3: TGTGCCAGCAGTATCGGGACGAACACCGGGGAGCTGTTTTTT.